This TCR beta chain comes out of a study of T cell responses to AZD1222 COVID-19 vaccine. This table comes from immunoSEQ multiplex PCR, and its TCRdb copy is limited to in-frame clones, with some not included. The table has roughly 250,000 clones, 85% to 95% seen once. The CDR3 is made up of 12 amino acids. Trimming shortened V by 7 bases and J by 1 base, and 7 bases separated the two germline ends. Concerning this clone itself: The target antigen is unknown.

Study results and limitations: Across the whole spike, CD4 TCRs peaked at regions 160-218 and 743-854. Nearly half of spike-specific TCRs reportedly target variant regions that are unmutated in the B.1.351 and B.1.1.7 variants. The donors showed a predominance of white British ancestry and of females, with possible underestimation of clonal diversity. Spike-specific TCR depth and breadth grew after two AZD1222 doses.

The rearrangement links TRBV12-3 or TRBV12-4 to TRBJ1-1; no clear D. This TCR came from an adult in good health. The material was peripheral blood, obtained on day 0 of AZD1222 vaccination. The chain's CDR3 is CASTRKNTEAFF. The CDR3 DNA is TGTGCCAGCACCAGAAAGAACACTGAAGCTTTCTTT.